This T cell receptor beta chain stems from a study of post-analysis software for immune sequencing data. Concerning this clonotype: Its antigen is currently unknown.

V shed 1 base and J 4 bases; nucleotides not matched to a gene: 12. The CDR3 extends over 17 amino acids. From germline, CDR1 is DFQATT and CDR2 SNEGSKA (reference sequence). Unique molecular identifiers were carried by the TCR beta cDNA libraries. TCRdb passed the PCR reads through MiXCR, listing each CDR3 protein once. The table has more than 500,000 distinct CDR3 sequences, approximately 34% seen once. Study-level results: Compared with controls, patients had more of 4 to 6 TRBV segments, including TRBV5-6, TRBV5-1 and TRBV20-1.

This receptor was identified in a girl aged 2-17 years with multiple sclerosis. V usage is TRBV20-1 and J usage is TRBJ1-2; 10 bases align to TRBD1. The specimen sequenced was blood. Here the CDR3 DNA reads TGCAGTGCTAGAGCGTCCAGGGGAGACAGGGGGCCCTATGGCTACACCTTC. It is translated as CSARASRGDRGPYGYTF.